What follows are 3 T cell receptor beta chains derived from one specimen sequenced in a study of T cell responses to AZD1222 COVID-19 vaccine. Some clones are missing from TCRdb's copy, which holds only in-frame ones; the method was immunoSEQ multiplex PCR. This table holds 90,000 to 150,000 clones, approximately 85% found once. The material sequenced was peripheral blood, taken on day 0 of AZD1222 vaccination. Receptor source: an adult in good health.

The CDR3 sequence is CASSVRTGESPLHF. CDR3 sequence (DNA): TGCGCCAGCAGTGTGAGAACGGGGGAATCACCCCTCCACTTT. The chain uses TRBV10-1 and TRBJ1-6; D possibly corresponds to TRBD1 (5 bases). Germline-derived CDR1 and CDR2 are WNHNN and SYGVQD (reference sequence). Trimming took off 4 bases at V and 10 bases at J, with 14 bases between the two ends. The CDR3 has 14 residues.

This clone was seen a handful of times. The rearrangement uses TRBV9 and TRBJ2-5; a possible D gene is TRBD2 (5 bases). V was shortened by 0 bases and J by 0 bases, with 9 bases between the two germline ends. The CDR3 contains 15 residues. The germline gives CDR1 SGDLS, CDR2 YYNGEE. The CDR3 sequence: CASSVGGNYQETQYF. CDR3 nucleotide sequence: TGTGCCAGCAGCGTAGGAGGGAACTACCAAGAGACCCAGTACTTC. Drawing the rest from reference TRBV9 and TRBJ2-5, the complete variable domain is DSGVTQTPKHLITATGQRVTLRCSPRSGDLSVYWYQQSLDQGLQFLIQYYNGEERAKGNILERFSAQQFPDLHSELNLSSLELGDSALYFCASSVGGNYQETQYFGPGTRLLVL.

V gene TRBV9 combines with J gene TRBJ2-2; D remains ambiguous. The CDR3 extends over 14 amino acids. Germline assignment: CDR1 SGDLS and CDR2 YYNGEE. V lost 7 bases and J lost 1, with 11 bases in between. CDR3: CASGRLENTGELFF. DNA for the CDR3: TGTGCCAGCGGCCGGCTCGAGAACACCGGGGAGCTGTTTTTT.